These 14 T cell receptor beta chains were sequenced from one sample in a study of T cell responses to AZD1222 COVID-19 vaccine. The repertoire was sequenced with immunoSEQ multiplex PCR; TCRdb's copy has only in-frame clones and lacks some. This sample yields 130,000 to 150,000 clones, of which about 90% are seen a single time; 5% to 6.5% belongs to the top ten. The source was peripheral blood, collected on day 0 of AZD1222 vaccination. The receptors were sampled from an adult in good health.

The chain is built from TRBV19 and TRBJ1-2, with D possibly TRBD1 on 5 matching bases. The CDR3 consists of 14 residues. The V and J ends lost 7 bases and 8 bases respectively, with 20 bases between them. The germline V gene has CDR1 LNHDA and CDR2 SQIVND (reference sequence). This CDR3 reads CASKGRGSGYGYTF. CDR3 DNA: TGTGCCAGTAAAGGGAGGGGCTCCGGCTACGGCTACACCTTC.

This chain uses TRBV18 with TRBJ2-5, with D possibly TRBD1 on 5 matching bases. CDR1 is KGHSH and CDR2 is LQKENI in the germline V gene. Trimming cost V 2 bases and J 2 bases, with 12 bases left between them. The CDR3 has 15 amino acids. The CDR3 reads CASSPGQGHQETQYF. The DNA for the CDR3 is TGTGCCAGCTCACCAGGACAAGGTCATCAAGAGACCCAGTACTTC.

V usage is TRBV4-3 and J usage is TRBJ2-7; 8 positions match TRBD1. Germline V gives CDR1 LGHNA, CDR2 YSLEER. V lost 5 bases and J lost 10; bases outside the gene matches: 13. The CDR3 sequence is 14 residues long. The CDR3 sequence is CASSNSDRERVQYF. Written as DNA, the CDR3 is TGCGCCAGCAGCAACTCGGACAGGGAAAGAGTCCAGTACTTC.

The CDR3 reads CASSLYAETEAFF. In nucleotides, the CDR3 is TGCGCCAGCAGCTTGTACGCGGAAACTGAAGCTTTCTTT. The genes are TRBV5-1 and TRBJ1-1; D not resolved. Trimming left V 1 base short and J 5 bases short, with 9 bases between. The CDR3 is made up of 13 amino acids. In germline, CDR1 is SGHRS, CDR2 YFSETQ.

In this sample, this clone turned up a few times. This chain joins TRBV7-9 and TRBJ2-2; D is ambiguous. Per the germline V gene, CDR1 is SEHNR and CDR2 is FQNEAQ (reference sequence). CDR3 length equals 12 residues. The V gene lost 7 bases and the J gene lost 6 bases, with 9 bases spanning the gap. Here the CDR3 DNA reads TGTGCCAGCACCCCCCTCCCCGGGGAGCTGTTTTTT. Translated: CASTPLPGELFF.

The chain couples TRBV30 to TRBJ1-5; maybe TRBD1 (5 bases). V dropped 0 bases and J dropped 2 bases, with 14 bases sitting between them. Germline loops: CDR1 GTSNPN, CDR2 SVGIG (reference sequence). The CDR3 consists of 16 residues. Here the CDR3 reads CAWSVRGGRGNQPQHF. The CDR3 DNA follows: TGTGCCTGGAGTGTACGAGGCGGCAGGGGCAATCAGCCCCAGCATTTT. The full variable domain, in which reference TRBV30 and TRBJ1-5 provide the parts outside the CDR3, is SQTIHQWPATLVQPVGSPLSLECTVEGTSNPNLYWYRQAAGRGLQLLFYSVGIGQISSEVPQNLSASRPQDRQFILSSKKLLLSDSGFYLCAWSVRGGRGNQPQHFGDGTRLSIL.

Only one count was recorded for this clone. The chain employs TRBV18 and TRBJ1-5; D uncertain. Trimming took off 6 bases at V and 0 bases at J, with 6 bases between the two ends. Germline-derived CDR1 and CDR2 are KGHSH and LQKENI. CDR3 size: 13 residues. For the CDR3, the DNA is TGTGCCAGCTCGCCCGGTAGCAATCAGCCCCAGCATTTT. This sequence encodes CASSPGSNQPQHF.

This rearrangement joins TRBV5-8 to TRBJ1-5; D is possibly TRBD1 (6 bases). V was clipped by 0 bases and J by 1 base, with 14 bases between them. Germline V lookup: CDR1 SGHTS, CDR2 YDEGEE. The CDR3 has 17 amino acids. In DNA, the CDR3 is TGTGCCAGCAGCTTGGTAGGGGGGACACTGAGCAATCAGCCCCAGCATTTT. This gives the protein CASSLVGGTLSNQPQHF. The whole variable domain, filled in from reference TRBV5-8 and TRBJ1-5, reads EAGVTQSPTHLIKTRGQQATLRCSPISGHTSVYWYQQALGLGLQFLLWYDEGEERNRGNFPPRFSGRQFPNYSSELNVNALELEDSALYLCASSLVGGTLSNQPQHFGDGTRLSIL.

The chain recombines TRBV4-2 with TRBJ1-2; no definite D call. The CDR3 spans 14 residues. The V gene lost 1 base and the J gene lost 3 bases, with 9 bases spanning the gap. Germline V gene data show CDR1 as LGHNA and CDR2 as YNFKEQ. CDR3 residues: CASSQGPLHYGYTF. DNA of the CDR3: TGTGCCAGCAGCCAAGGTCCCCTCCACTATGGCTACACCTTC.

This clone was detected only once. The chain couples TRBV6-5 to TRBJ1-5; D call uncertain. The V gene lost 6 bases and the J gene lost 3 bases, with 9 bases spanning the gap. The CDR3 extends over 13 amino acids. The germline gives CDR1 MNHEY, CDR2 SVGAGI. For the CDR3, the DNA is TGTGCCAGCAGCCCCCACCCCAATCAGCCCCAGCATTTT. It specifies CASSPHPNQPQHF.

The chain links TRBV30 to TRBJ1-2; tentative D call: TRBD1 (6 bases). The V end lost 7 bases, the J end lost 4 bases, and 13 bases lay between the germline ends. CDR1 GTSNPN and CDR2 SVGIG come from the germline V gene (reference sequence). This CDR3 is built from 12 residues. The CDR3 bases are TGTGCCTACGCACAGGGCGGCTATGGCTACACCTTC. Its translation is CAYAQGGYGYTF.

The rearrangement uses TRBV19 and TRBJ2-1; no clear D gene. The CDR3 has 14 amino acids. The V gene's germline CDR1 is LNHDA and CDR2 SQIVND (reference sequence). Between the trimmed V and J ends, which lost 6 bases and 0 bases, there was a span of 9 bases. The CDR3 DNA is TGTGCCAGTAGAGGAGCACGCTCCTACAATGAGCAGTTCTTC. Amino acid sequence: CASRGARSYNEQFF.

The chain combines TRBV27 with TRBJ2-3, with 8 bases lining up with TRBD2. The V segment lost 0 bases and the J segment 4 bases; nucleotides outside the gene matches: 3. CDR3 length: 15 amino acids. Germline assignment: CDR1 MNHEY and CDR2 SMNVEV (reference sequence). The CDR3 protein is CASSLSWRGADTQYF. CDR3 DNA: TGTGCCAGCAGTTTATCGTGGCGGGGGGCAGATACGCAGTATTTT.

The rearrangement uses TRBV2 and TRBJ1-4, with 7 bases that match TRBD1. Germline V gene sequence: CDR1 SNHLY, CDR2 FYNNEI. The CDR3 loop spans 14 amino acids. Trimming at V came to 6 bases and at J to 5 bases, leaving 6 bases not matched to a gene. CDR3 coding DNA: TGTGCCAGCAGGAAGACAGGGAAGAATGAAAAACTGTTTTTT. Translated, it gives CASRKTGKNEKLFF.